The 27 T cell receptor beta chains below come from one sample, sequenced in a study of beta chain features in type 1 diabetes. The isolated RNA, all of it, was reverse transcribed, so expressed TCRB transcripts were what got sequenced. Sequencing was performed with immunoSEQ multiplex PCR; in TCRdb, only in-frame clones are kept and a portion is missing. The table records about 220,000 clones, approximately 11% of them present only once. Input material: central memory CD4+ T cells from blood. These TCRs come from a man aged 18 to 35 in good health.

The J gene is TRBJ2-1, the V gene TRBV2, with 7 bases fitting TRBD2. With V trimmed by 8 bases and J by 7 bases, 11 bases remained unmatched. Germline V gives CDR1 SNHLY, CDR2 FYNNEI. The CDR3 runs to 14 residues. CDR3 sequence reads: CASGGDYRINEQFF. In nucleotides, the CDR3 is TGTGCCAGCGGGGGGGACTACAGGATAAATGAGCAGTTCTTC.

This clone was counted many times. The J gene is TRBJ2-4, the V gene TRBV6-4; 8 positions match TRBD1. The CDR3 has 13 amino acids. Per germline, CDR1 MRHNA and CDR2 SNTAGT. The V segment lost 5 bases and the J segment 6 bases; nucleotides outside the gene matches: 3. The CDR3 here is CASSPQGGNIQYF. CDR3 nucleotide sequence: TGTGCCAGCAGTCCACAGGGGGGAAACATTCAGTACTTC.

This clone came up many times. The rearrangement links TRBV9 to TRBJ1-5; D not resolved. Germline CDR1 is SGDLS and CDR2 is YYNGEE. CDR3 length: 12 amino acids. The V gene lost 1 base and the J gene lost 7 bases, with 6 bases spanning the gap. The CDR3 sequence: CASSVSGQPQHF. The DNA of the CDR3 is TGTGCCAGCAGCGTATCGGGACAGCCCCAGCATTTT.

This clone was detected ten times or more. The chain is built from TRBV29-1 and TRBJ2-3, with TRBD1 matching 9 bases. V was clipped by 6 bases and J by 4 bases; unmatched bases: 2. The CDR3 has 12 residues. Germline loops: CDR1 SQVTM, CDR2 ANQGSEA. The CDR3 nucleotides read TGCAGCGTGGGGGACAGGGCAGATACGCAGTATTTT. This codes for CSVGDRADTQYF.

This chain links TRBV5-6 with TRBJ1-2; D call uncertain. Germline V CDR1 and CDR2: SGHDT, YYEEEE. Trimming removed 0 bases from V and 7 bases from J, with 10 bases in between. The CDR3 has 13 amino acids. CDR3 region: CASSLGSSFGYTF. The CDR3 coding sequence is TGTGCCAGCAGCTTGGGATCGAGTTTTGGCTACACCTTC.

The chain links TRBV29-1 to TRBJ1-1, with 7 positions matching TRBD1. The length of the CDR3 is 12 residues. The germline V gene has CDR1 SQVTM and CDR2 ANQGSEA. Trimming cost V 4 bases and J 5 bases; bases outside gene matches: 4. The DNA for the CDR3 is TGCAGCGTTGCCGACAGGGCTACTGAAGCTTTCTTT. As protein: CSVADRATEAFF.

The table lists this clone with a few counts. The CDR3 is CASSPAVGLAGEAGELFF. In DNA form, the CDR3 reads TGTGCCAGCAGCCCAGCCGTGGGACTAGCGGGAGAGGCCGGGGAGCTGTTTTTT. The chain carries TRBV4-2 and TRBJ2-2; 14 nucleotides line up with TRBD2. J gave up 6 bases and V 4 bases, and 10 bases lay outside the gene matches. The CDR3 contains 18 residues. Germline lookup yields CDR1 LGHNA and CDR2 YNFKEQ.

CDR3 loop: CASEGPYNEQFF. DNA for the CDR3: TGTGCCAGCGAGGGGCCATACAATGAGCAGTTCTTC. The J gene is TRBJ2-1, the V gene TRBV11-1; possibly TRBD1 or TRBD2 for D (5 bases each). Germline V CDR1 and CDR2: SGHAT, FQDESV (reference sequence). Trimming left V 8 bases short and J 4 bases short, with 9 bases between. This CDR3 contains 12 residues.

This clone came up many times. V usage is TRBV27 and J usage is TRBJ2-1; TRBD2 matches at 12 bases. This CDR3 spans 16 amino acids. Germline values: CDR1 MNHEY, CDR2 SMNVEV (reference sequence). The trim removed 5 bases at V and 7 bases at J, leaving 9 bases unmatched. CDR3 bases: TGTGCCAGCAGTCCCCGGGGACTAGCGGGCCGGAATGAGCAGTTCTTC. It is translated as CASSPRGLAGRNEQFF.

The DNA for the CDR3 is TGTGCCAGCAGTTCGTGGCAGGGAAATGGGGAGACCCAGTACTTC. Protein product: CASSSWQGNGETQYF. The chain couples TRBV6-6 to TRBJ2-5; maybe TRBD1 (5 bases). Germline V gives CDR1 MNHNY, CDR2 SVGAGI (reference sequence). CDR3 length equals 15 residues. Trimming took 4 bases from V and 5 from J, leaving 17 bases between them.

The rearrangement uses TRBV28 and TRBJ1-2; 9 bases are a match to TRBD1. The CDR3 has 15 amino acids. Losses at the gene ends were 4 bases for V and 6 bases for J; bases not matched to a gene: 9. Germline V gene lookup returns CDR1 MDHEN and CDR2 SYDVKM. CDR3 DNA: TGTGCCAGCAGTTACAGGGGGCGCAAACTAAATGGCTACACCTTC. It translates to CASSYRGRKLNGYTF.

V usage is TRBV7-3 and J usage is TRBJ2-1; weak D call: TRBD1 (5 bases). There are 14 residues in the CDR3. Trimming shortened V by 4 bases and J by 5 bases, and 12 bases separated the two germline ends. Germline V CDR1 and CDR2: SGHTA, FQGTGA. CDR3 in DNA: TGTGCCAGCAGCTCGGTGACAGAGAACAATGAGCAGTTCTTC. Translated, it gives CASSSVTENNEQFF.

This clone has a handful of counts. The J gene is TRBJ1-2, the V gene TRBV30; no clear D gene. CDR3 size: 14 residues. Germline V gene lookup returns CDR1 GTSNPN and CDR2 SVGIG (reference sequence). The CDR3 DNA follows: TGTGGAACCGGGCCAGGCCGACCTAACTATGGCTACACCTTC. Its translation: CGTGPGRPNYGYTF.

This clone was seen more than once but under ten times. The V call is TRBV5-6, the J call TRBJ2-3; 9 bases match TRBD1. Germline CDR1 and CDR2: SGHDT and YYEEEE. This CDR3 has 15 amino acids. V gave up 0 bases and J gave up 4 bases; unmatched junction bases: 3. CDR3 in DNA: TGTGCCAGCAGCTTGGCCGGGACAGGGCCAGATACGCAGTATTTT. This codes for CASSLAGTGPDTQYF.

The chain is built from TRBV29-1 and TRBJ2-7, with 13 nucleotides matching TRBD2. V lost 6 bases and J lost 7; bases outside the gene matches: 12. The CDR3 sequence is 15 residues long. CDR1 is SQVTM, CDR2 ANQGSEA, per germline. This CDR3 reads CSVALSGLAGEEQYF. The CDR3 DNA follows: TGCAGCGTGGCCTTAAGTGGACTAGCGGGAGAGGAGCAGTACTTC.

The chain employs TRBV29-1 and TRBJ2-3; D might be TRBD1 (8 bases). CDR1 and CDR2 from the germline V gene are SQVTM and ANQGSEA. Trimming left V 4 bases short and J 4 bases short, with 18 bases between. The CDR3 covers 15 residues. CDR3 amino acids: CSVAPRTGRADTQYF. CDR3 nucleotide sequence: TGCAGCGTTGCACCCAGGACAGGGAGGGCAGATACGCAGTATTTT.

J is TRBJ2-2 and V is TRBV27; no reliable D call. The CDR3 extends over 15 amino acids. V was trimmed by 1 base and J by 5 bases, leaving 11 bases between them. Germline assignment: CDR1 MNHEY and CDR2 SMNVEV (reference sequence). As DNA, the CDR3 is TGTGCCAGCAGTTTATTCCCCACCGGAACCGGGGAGCTGTTTTTT. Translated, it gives CASSLFPTGTGELFF.

The CDR3: CASSFERGSPEAFF. CDR3 in DNA: TGTGCCAGCAGTTTTGAAAGGGGAAGCCCTGAAGCTTTCTTT. This chain links TRBV7-2 with TRBJ1-1, with a weak D call TRBD1 (5 bases). Trimming took off 6 bases at V and 6 bases at J, with 17 bases between the two ends. Looked up from germline, CDR1 is SGHTA and CDR2 is FQGNSA. The CDR3 extends over 14 amino acids.

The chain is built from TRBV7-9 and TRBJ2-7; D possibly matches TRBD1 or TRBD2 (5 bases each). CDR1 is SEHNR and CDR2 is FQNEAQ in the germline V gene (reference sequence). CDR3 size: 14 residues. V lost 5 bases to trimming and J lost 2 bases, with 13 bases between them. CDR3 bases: TGTGCCAGCAGCGGGGACGTCCCACCCTACGAGCAGTACTTC. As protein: CASSGDVPPYEQYF.

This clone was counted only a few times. Here the CDR3 reads CASSLVGQFTDTQYF. The CDR3, as DNA: TGTGCCAGCAGCTTAGTCGGACAATTCACAGATACGCAGTATTTT. The V and J genes are TRBV11-2 and TRBJ2-3, with D possibly TRBD1 on 5 matching bases. From germline, CDR1 is SGHAT and CDR2 FQNNGV. There are 15 residues in the CDR3. The germline V and J ends were trimmed by 1 base and 2 bases, with 10 bases remaining between them.

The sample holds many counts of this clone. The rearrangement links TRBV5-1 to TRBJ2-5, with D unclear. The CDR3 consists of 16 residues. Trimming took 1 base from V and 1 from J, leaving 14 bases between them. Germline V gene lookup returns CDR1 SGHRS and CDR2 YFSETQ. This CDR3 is CASSLIRAYGQETQYF. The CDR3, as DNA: TGCGCCAGCAGCTTGATAAGGGCCTATGGCCAAGAGACCCAGTACTTC.

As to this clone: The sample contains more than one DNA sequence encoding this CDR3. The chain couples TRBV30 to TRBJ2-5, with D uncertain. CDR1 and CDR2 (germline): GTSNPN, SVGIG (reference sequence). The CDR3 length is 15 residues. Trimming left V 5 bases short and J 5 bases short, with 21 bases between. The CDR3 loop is CAWGPVIGFRETQYF. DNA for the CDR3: TGTGCCTGGGGGCCAGTGATTGGCTTTAGGGAGACCCAGTACTTC.

In DNA form, the CDR3 reads TGTGCCAGCACCAGGACTGTTTCCTACGAGCAGTACTTC. Translated: CASTRTVSYEQYF. The chain combines TRBV7-2 with TRBJ2-7, with D possibly TRBD2 on 5 matching bases. With 7 bases removed from V and 1 base from J, the gap between germline ends came to 11 bases. Germline assignment: CDR1 SGHTA and CDR2 FQGNSA. The CDR3 sequence is 13 residues long. The variable domain in full, completed from reference TRBV7-2 and TRBJ2-7, reads GAGVSQSPSNKVTEKGKDVELRCDPISGHTALYWYRQSLGQGLEFLIYFQGNSAPDKSGLPSDRFSAERTGGSVSTLTIQRTQQEDSAVYLCASTRTVSYEQYFGPGTRLTVT.

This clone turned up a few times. The CDR3 loop is CASSPPGLPGANVLTF. The DNA for the CDR3 is TGTGCCAGCAGTCCCCCAGGGTTGCCTGGGGCCAACGTCCTGACTTTC. J is TRBJ2-6 and V is TRBV27, with D tentatively TRBD1 (5 bases). Per germline, CDR1 MNHEY and CDR2 SMNVEV (reference sequence). V lost 5 bases and J 2 bases, leaving 13 bases between the germline ends. This CDR3 spans 16 amino acids.

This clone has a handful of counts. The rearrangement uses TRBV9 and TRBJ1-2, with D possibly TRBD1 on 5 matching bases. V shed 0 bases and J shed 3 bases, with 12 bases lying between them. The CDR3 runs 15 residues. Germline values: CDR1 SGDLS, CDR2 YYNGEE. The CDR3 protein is CASSVASTVYYGYTF. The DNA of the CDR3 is TGTGCCAGCAGCGTAGCCTCGACAGTTTACTATGGCTACACCTTC. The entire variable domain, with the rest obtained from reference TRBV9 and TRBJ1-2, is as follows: DSGVTQTPKHLITATGQRVTLRCSPRSGDLSVYWYQQSLDQGLQFLIQYYNGEERAKGNILERFSAQQFPDLHSELNLSSLELGDSALYFCASSVASTVYYGYTFGSGTRLTVV.

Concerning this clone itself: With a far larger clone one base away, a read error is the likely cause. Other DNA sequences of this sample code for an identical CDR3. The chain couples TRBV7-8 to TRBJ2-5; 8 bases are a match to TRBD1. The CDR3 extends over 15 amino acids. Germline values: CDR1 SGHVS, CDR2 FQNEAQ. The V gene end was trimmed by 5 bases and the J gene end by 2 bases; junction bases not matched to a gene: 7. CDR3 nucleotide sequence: TGTGCCAGCAGCCCGACAGGGGTAGGGCAAGAGACCCAGTACTTC. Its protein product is CASSPTGVGQETQYF.

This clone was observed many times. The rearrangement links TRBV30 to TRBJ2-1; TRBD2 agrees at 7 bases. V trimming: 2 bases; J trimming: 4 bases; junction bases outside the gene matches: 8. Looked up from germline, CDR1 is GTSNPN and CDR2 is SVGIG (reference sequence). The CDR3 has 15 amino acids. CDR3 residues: CAWSRNSGSYNEQFF. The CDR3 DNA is TGTGCCTGGAGTAGGAATAGCGGGTCTTACAATGAGCAGTTCTTC.